Only a few counts were recorded for the clone carrying this TCR beta chain. The data stem from a study of Ad26.COV2.S vaccination and SARS-CoV-2 variants. Study context: Donor was assigned to the Ad26.COV2.S arm of trial COV1001.

Treatment indicated: about 20 received Ad26.COV2.S at low or high dose, single or two shots; several received placebo; per-sample allocation not given. Samples analyzed were those drawn on day 63 after the first vaccine or placebo injection. Ad26.COV2.S expressed prefusion-stabilized spike from the original Wuhan strain. Clones were sequenced by immunoSEQ multiplex PCR, and TCRdb holds only the in-frame ones, with some missing. The sample includes fewer than 500,000 clones, around 90% of them seen just once. Trimming took 0 bases from V and 0 from J, leaving 8 bases between them. The CDR3 has 15 residues. Germline V gene data show CDR1 as SGDLS and CDR2 as YYNGEE.

The sequence derives from a person between 18 and 59 years old who received the Ad26.COV2.S COVID-19 vaccine or a placebo. This specimen consisted of peripheral blood, obtained in a trial of Ad26.COV2.S vaccine versus placebo. The chain uses TRBV9 and TRBJ2-3; D is undetermined. CDR3 region: CASSVELASTDTQYF. The CDR3 DNA sequence: TGTGCCAGCAGCGTAGAGTTAGCTAGCACAGATACGCAGTATTTT.